The clone carrying this T cell receptor beta chain was counted only a few times. Its antigen is not known. This specimen belongs to a study of cytomegalovirus exposure and HLA in healthy donors. Study-level findings and limits: Reported results showed that the classifier diagnosed cytomegalovirus status with high specificity and sensitivity. Indistinguishable V segments, including TRBV6-2 and TRBV6-3, were excluded. Among TCR beta chains, those listed as cytomegalovirus-associated numbered 164.

The PCR contained 60 Vbeta and 13 Jbeta primers. TCRdb's copy holds only in-frame clones and misses some; the assay was immunoSEQ multiplex PCR. The sample shows some 150,000 clones, approximately 70% of them seen only once. The CDR3 extends over 16 amino acids. The sequence came from a woman between 55 and 75 years old in good health and CMV-seropositive. The sequencing input was PBMCs. The V and J genes are TRBV21-1 and TRBJ2-7; the table's D call, TRBD2, has no DNA check behind it. TRBV21-1 has pseudogene status. The CDR3 nucleotides are TGTGCCAGCAGCAAGTTAAGCGGGAGGGCCCGGAACGAGCAGTACTTC. Translating gives CASSKLSGRARNEQYF.